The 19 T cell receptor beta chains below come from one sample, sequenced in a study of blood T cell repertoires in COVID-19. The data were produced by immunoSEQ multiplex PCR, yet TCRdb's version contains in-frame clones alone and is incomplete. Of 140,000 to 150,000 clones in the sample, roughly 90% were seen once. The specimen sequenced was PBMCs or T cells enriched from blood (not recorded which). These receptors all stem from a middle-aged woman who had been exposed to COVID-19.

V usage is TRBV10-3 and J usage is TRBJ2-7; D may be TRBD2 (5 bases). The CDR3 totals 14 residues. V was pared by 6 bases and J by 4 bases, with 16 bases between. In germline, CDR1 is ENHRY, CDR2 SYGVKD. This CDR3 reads CAISQPGRGYEQYF. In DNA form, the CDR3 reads TGTGCCATCAGCCAACCAGGAAGAGGGTACGAGCAGTACTTC.

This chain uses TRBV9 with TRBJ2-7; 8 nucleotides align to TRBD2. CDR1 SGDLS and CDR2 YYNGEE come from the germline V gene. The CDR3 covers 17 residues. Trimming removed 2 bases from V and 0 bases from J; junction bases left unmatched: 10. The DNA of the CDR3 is TGTGCCAGCAGCGTTTTACCCACTAGCGGCACCTCCTACGAGCAGTACTTC. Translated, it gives CASSVLPTSGTSYEQYF.

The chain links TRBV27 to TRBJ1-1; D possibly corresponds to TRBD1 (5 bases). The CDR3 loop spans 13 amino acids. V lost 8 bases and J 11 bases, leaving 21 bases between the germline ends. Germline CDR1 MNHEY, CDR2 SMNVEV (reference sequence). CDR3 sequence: CASSPGLGVEAFF. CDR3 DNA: TGTGCCAGCTCCCCGGGACTTGGGGTGGAGGCTTTCTTT.

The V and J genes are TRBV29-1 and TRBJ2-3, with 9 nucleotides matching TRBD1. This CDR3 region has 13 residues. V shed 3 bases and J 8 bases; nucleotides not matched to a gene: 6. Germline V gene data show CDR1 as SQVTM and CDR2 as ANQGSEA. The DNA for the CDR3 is TGCAGCGTTGACCGACAGGGGGAGGGTACGCAGTATTTT. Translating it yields CSVDRQGEGTQYF.

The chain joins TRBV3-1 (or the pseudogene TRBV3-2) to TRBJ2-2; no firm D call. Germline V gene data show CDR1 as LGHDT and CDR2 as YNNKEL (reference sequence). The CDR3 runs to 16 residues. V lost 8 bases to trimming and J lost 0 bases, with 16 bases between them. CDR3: CASPPHRHPNTGELFF. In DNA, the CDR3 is TGTGCCAGCCCCCCCCACAGACACCCGAACACCGGGGAGCTGTTTTTT.

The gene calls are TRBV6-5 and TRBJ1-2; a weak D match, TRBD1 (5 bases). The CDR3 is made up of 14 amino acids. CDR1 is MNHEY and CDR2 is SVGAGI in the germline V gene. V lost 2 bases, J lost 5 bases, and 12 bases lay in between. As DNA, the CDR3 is TGTGCCAGCAGTTACGGAGGGGAGGCGTATGGCTACACCTTC. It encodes CASSYGGEAYGYTF.

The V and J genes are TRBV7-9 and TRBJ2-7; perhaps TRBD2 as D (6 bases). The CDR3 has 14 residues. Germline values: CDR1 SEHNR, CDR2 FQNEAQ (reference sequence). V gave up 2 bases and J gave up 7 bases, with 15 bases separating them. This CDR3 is CASSLLEGAEEQYF. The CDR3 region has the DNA TGTGCCAGCAGCTTATTGGAGGGCGCGGAGGAGCAGTACTTC. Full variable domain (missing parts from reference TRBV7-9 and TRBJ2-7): DTGVSQNPRHKITKRGQNVTFRCDPISEHNRLYWYRQTLGQGPEFLTYFQNEAQLEKSRLLSDRFSAERPKGSFSTLEIQRTEQGDSAMYLCASSLLEGAEEQYFGPGTRLTVT.

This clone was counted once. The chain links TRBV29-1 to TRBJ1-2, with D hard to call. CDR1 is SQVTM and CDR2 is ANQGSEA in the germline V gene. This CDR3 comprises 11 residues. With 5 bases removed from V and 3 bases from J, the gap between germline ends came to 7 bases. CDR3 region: CSVLRDYGYTF. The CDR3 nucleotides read TGCAGCGTTTTGAGGGACTATGGCTACACCTTC.

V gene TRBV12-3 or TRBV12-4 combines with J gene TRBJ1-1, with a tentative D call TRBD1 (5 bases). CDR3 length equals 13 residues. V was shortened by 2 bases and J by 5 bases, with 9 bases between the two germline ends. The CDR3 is CASSLQGFTEAFF. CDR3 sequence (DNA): TGTGCCAGCAGTTTACAGGGATTTACTGAAGCTTTCTTT.

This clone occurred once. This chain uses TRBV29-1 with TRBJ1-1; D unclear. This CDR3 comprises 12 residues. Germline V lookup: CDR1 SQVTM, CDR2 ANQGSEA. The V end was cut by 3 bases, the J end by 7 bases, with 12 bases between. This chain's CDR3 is CSVEGIRGEAFF. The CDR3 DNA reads TGCAGCGTTGAGGGGATCCGGGGTGAAGCTTTCTTT.

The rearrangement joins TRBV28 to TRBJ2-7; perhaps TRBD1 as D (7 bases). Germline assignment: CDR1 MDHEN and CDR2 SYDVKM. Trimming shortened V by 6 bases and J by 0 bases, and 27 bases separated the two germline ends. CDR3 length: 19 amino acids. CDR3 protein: CASSTPRTGEVGGSYEQYF. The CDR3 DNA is TGTGCCAGCAGCACTCCCCGCACAGGGGAGGTGGGTGGCTCCTACGAGCAGTACTTC.

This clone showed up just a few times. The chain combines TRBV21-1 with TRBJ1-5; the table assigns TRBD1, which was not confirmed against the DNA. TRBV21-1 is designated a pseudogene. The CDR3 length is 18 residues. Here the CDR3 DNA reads TGTGCCAGCAGCAAAGGCCCTCCCGGGACAGGGGACAATCAGCCCCAGCATTTT. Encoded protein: CASSKGPPGTGDNQPQHF.

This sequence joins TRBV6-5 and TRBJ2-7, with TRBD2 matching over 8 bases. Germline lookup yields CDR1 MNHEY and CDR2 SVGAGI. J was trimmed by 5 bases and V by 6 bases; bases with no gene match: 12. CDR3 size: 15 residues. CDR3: CASRKPHGRAHEQYF. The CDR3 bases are TGTGCCAGCAGGAAACCCCACGGGAGGGCCCACGAGCAGTACTTC.

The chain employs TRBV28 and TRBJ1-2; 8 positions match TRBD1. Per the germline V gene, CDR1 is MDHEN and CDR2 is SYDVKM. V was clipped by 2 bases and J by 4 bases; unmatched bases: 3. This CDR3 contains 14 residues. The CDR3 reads CASSLGTGRYGYTF. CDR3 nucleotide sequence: TGTGCCAGCAGTTTAGGGACAGGACGCTATGGCTACACCTTC.

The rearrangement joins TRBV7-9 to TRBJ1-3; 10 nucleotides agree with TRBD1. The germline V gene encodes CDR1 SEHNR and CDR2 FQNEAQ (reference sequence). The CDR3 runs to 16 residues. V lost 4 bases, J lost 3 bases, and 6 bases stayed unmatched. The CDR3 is CASSSPGTGVGNTIYF. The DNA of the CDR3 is TGTGCCAGCAGCTCCCCCGGGACAGGGGTTGGAAACACCATATATTTT.

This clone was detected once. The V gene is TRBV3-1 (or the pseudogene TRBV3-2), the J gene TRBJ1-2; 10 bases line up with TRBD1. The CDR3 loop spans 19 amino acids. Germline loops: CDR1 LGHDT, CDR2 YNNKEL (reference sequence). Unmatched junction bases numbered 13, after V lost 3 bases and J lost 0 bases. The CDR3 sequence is CASSHRQGATRGPNYGYTF. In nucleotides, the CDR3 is TGTGCCAGCAGCCATCGACAGGGGGCTACAAGGGGGCCTAACTATGGCTACACCTTC.

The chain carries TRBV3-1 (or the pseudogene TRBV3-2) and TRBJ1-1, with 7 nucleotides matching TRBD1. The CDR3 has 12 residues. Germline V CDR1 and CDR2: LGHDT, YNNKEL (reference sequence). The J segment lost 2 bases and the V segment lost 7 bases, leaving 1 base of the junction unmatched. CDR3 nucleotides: TGTGCCAGCAACAGGGGCAACACTGAAGCTTTCTTT. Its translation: CASNRGNTEAFF.

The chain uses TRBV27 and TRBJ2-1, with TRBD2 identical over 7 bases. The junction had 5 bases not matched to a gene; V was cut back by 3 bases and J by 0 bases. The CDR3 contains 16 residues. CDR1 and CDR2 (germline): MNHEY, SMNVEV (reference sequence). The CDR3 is CASSFWTSVSYNEQFF. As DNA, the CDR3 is TGTGCCAGCAGTTTCTGGACTAGTGTCTCCTACAATGAGCAGTTCTTC.

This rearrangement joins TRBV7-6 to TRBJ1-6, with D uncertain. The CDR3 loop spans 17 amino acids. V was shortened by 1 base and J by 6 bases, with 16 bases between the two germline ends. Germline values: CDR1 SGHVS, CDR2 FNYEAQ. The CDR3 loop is CASSLGSRSSGNSPLHF. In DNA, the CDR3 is TGTGCCAGCAGCTTAGGATCCAGGTCGAGTGGTAATTCACCCCTCCACTTT. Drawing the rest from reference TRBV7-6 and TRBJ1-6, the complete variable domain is GAGVSQSPRYKVTKRGQDVALRCDPISGHVSLYWYRQALGQGPEFLTYFNYEAQQDKSGLPNDRFSAERPEGSISTLTIQRTEQRDSAMYRCASSLGSRSSGNSPLHFGNGTRLTVT.